Listed below are T cell receptor beta chains from one sample, sequenced in a study of shared clonotypes between healthy human individuals. The method was immunoSEQ multiplex PCR; TCRdb's version includes in-frame clones alone and lacks a portion of them. The table shows some 2,000,000 clones, with nearly 97% occurring only once. Specimen: naive CD4+ T cells sorted from blood. The source of these receptors is a man aged 18-30 years in good health. Both conserved end residues are part of each CDR3. Each record gives: V gene, J gene, CDR3 protein.

>TRBV6-6|TRBJ2-5
CASIHRDSPKETQYF
>TRBV5-1|TRBJ2-7
CASSPHEGARVEQYF
>TRBV15|TRBJ2-5
CATSRDRGQTRQETQYF
>TRBV11-2|TRBJ2-7
CASSPPGARASYEQYF
>TRBV6-5|TRBJ1-4
CASSYSGAGGHEKLFF
>TRBV27|TRBJ1-1
CASSLSVPEAFF
>TRBV4-2|TRBJ1-1
CASSQEGQGNTEAFF
>TRBV6-6|TRBJ1-1
CASSIGGVNTEAFF
>TRBV5-1|TRBJ1-1
CASSLGRRVNPEAFF
>TRBV6-6|TRBJ2-1
CASRSTSGKNEQFF
>TRBV6-1|TRBJ1-5
CASSAGYSNQPQHF
>TRBV6-5|TRBJ2-3
CASKQGATDTQYF
>TRBV30|TRBJ1-1
CAGGSGTEAFF
>TRBV29-1|TRBJ2-7
CSAGQGAYEQYF
>TRBV10-2|TRBJ1-1
CASSESWLLKAFF
>TRBV7-6|TRBJ2-3
CASSLVTWTSGTDTQYF
>TRBV10-3|TRBJ2-5
CAISSTELWETQYF
>TRBV4-1|TRBJ2-2
CASSQVGSGRPTGELFF
>TRBV10-3|TRBJ2-3
CAISVSSDTQYF
>TRBV11-2|TRBJ1-3
CASSLDHSAADTIYF
>TRBV10-3|TRBJ2-7
CAIRGQGYEQYF
>TRBV6-6|TRBJ2-1
CASSTSGGAFEQFF
>TRBV6-1|TRBJ1-5
CASTPPRVSNQPQHF
>TRBV6-5|TRBJ1-1
CASSYSGSQATEAFF
>TRBV29-1|TRBJ2-7
CSAVLAGTYEQYF
>TRBV7-7|TRBJ2-3
CASSLGLAGGDTQYF
>TRBV19|TRBJ1-1
CASTPGGAWTEAFF
>TRBV28|TRBJ2-1
CASTPGVSYNEQFF
>TRBV5-1|TRBJ2-3
CASSVSTDTQYF
>TRBV7-9|TRBJ2-7
CASSKGQGRFYEQYF
>TRBV9|TRBJ1-5
CASSPGQGVNQPQHF
>TRBV18|TRBJ1-1
CASSLDSRNTEAFF
>TRBV9|TRBJ2-1
CASSVEGMGQGLGEQFF
>TRBV30|TRBJ2-2
CAWRLQAPGELFF
>TRBV4-1|TRBJ2-3
CASSQVAGTGGSAQYF
>TRBV5-4|TRBJ2-5
CASSSMDRAIETQYF
>TRBV10-3|TRBJ1-5
CAITRGQNQPQHF
>TRBV29-1|TRBJ2-1
CSVLSYRGLAGGGSSYNEQFF
>TRBV7-2|TRBJ2-3
CASSLIRTDTQYF
>TRBV4-3|TRBJ1-5
CASSQGARGNQPQHF
>TRBV10-2|TRBJ2-5
CASSDGFRGRTETQYF
>TRBV27|TRBJ2-7
CASSLDRVSSYEQYF
>TRBV10-1|TRBJ2-2
CASSEQTPAGELFF
>TRBV5-4|TRBJ2-5
CASSRGQETQYF
>TRBV28|TRBJ1-6
CASSLAGVRSPLHF
>TRBV18|TRBJ1-1
CASSPLTVSNTEAFF
>TRBV5-8|TRBJ2-1
CASSESGNEQFF